The rows below give T cell receptor beta chains drawn from one sample of a study of T cells in Graves' hyperthyroidism and ophthalmopathy. From the multiplex PCR reads, TCRdb called clonotypes with MiXCR, one entry per CDR3 protein. The data show a few hundred thousand distinct CDR3 sequences, about 46% seen once. What was sequenced was peripheral blood or thyroid tissue (not recorded which). The receptors come from an adult woman with Graves' disease, either hyperthyroidism or ophthalmopathy (not recorded which). CDR3s include the opening cysteine and the closing phenylalanine or tryptophan. The order of the fields is J gene, clone size, V gene, CDR3 protein. Not every row has a clone size; where given, it reads once, few, many or a size class.

TRBJ1-4	.	TRBV19	CASGGGPVGEKLFF
TRBJ2-7	.	TRBV29-1	CSVAGDSYEQYF
TRBJ2-5	.	TRBV7-2	CASSSRVPTGETQYF
TRBJ1-1	few	TRBV30	CAWSPRGQGDSCFF
TRBJ1-1	few	TRBV12-3/TRBV12-4	CASKGTAGNTEAFF
TRBJ1-6	few	TRBV14	CASSVAGGNSPLHF
TRBJ1-4	.	TRBV7-9	CASSYVTGTNEKLFF
TRBJ1-2	.	TRBV13	CASSRGDRGTGGYTF
TRBJ1-4	.	TRBV2	CASREQGMAIKKLFF
TRBJ2-7	.	TRBV7-9	CASSFSEIEQYF
TRBJ1-3	many	TRBV24-1	CATSDSRGAGNTIYF
TRBJ2-7	many	TRBV2	CASSSLGGSIREQYF
TRBJ2-5	few	TRBV7-7	CASRDRFQETQYF
TRBJ1-5	many	TRBV6-5	CASSSTGRHQHF
TRBJ1-4	.	TRBV30	CAWSYPFVREKLFF
TRBJ1-1	few	TRBV24-1	CANKKIMTTGTVNTEAFF
TRBJ2-7	.	TRBV5-6	CASSSGFSIYEQYF
TRBJ1-5	once	TRBV7-9	CASSARGATQPQHF
TRBJ2-5	.	TRBV29-1	CSVDSARDRGPMEYF
TRBJ2-5	many	TRBV7-2	CASSLGQIRQETQYF
TRBJ1-2	.	TRBV4-2	CASSPRTSRGGYTF
TRBJ1-6	.	TRBV12-3/TRBV12-4	CASSPQATVSLHF
TRBJ2-7	.	TRBV24-1	CATSGSTYEQHF
TRBJ1-1	.	TRBV20-1	CSASSQDSLNTEAFF
TRBJ1-2	.	TRBV7-8	CASSLGYRGRTNYGYTF
TRBJ1-2	once	TRBV20-1	CSARPRAYGYTF
TRBJ2-1	.	TRBV12-3/TRBV12-4	CASSPRSGFNNEQFF
.	few	TRBV15	CATSRAGGPGNIQYF
TRBJ1-1	.	TRBV20-1	CSAGTGGTEAFF
TRBJ1-2	few	TRBV20-1	CSAYPTSGDDGYTF
TRBJ2-7	.	TRBV20-1	CSARGTVRNEQYF
TRBJ2-7	.	TRBV7-9	CASTGESYEQYF
TRBJ1-4	.	TRBV7-9	CASPAQGLQEKLFF
TRBJ2-7	.	TRBV4-2	CASSQSQHSGEQYF
TRBJ1-5	once	TRBV12-5	CASGPKDRTDQPQHF
TRBJ1-1	.	TRBV7-9	CASTLSTEAFF
TRBJ2-6	.	TRBV2	CASGGTEFSGANVLTF
TRBJ1-2	.	TRBV30	CAWRGGGRSYGYTF